Listed below are T cell receptor beta chains from one sample, sequenced in a study of breast tumors, draining lymph nodes, adjacent tissues. Using its own MiXCR run on the multiplex PCR reads, TCRdb lists one record per CDR3 protein. The sample contains 6,000 or so distinct CDR3 sequences, around two fifths of which appear only once. Sequenced sample: tumor-adjacent breast tissue. Receptor source: a female donor with breast cancer. Some clones in this sample may be carry-over from other donors' samples. Both conserved end residues are part of each CDR3.

TRBV20-1	CSARAQGRATGSPLHF
TRBV2	CASAGFGGGNQPQHF
TRBV29-1	CSVEEARTSGRGTGELFF
TRBV6-6	CASSYGKNTGELFF
TRBV6-5	CASSSYRRPNSPLHF
TRBV20-1	CSASLALSGRPSNEQFF
TRBV20-1	CSATAGQGSNEQFF
TRBV20-1	CSAGQGNDSPLHF
TRBV20-1	CSARDSNPGPRVETQYF
TRBV6-1	CASSGVAGLSYNEQFF
TRBV25-1	CASSERGGYGYTF
TRBV5-1	CASSSEEARNSPLHF
TRBV25-1	CASNKEGGAYEQYF